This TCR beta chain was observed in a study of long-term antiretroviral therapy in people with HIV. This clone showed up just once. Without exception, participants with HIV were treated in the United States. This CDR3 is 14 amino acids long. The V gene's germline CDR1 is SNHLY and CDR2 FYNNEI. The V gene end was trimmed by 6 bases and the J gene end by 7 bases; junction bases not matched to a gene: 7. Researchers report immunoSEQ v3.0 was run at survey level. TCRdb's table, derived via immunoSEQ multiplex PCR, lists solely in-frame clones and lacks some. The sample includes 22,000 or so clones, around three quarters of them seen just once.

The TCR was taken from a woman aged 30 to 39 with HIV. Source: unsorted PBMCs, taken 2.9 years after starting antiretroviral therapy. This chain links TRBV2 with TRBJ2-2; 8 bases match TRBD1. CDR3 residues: CASSWDRIVGELFF. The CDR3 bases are TGTGCCAGCAGCTGGGACAGGATCGTCGGGGAGCTGTTTTTT.